The 14 T cell receptor beta chains listed next were all sequenced from one sample in a study of T cell repertoires in cytomegalovirus infection. TCRdb fed the reads into MiXCR, producing one record per CDR3 protein. The sample records some 320,000 distinct CDR3 sequences, 9% to 9.5% being singletons. The source material was PBMCs. The receptors shown here come from a human donor in good health (CMV status not recorded). Some clones in this sample may be carry-over from other donors' samples.

This clonotype was observed a few times. The chain links TRBV4-1 to TRBJ1-5; 7 bases map to TRBD1. This CDR3 has 16 amino acids. The V segment lost 4 bases and the J segment 3 bases; nucleotides outside the gene matches: 9. Germline V lookup: CDR1 MGHRA, CDR2 YSYEKL. The CDR3 sequence is CASSLHVDRSNQPQHF. For the CDR3, the DNA is TGCGCCAGCAGCCTGCACGTGGACAGGTCCAATCAGCCCCAGCATTTT.

This clonotype was seen many times. The gene calls are TRBV7-2 and TRBJ2-5, with 8 bases aligning to TRBD2. The germline V gene has CDR1 SGHTA and CDR2 FQGNSA. The CDR3 runs to 16 residues. V was clipped by 2 bases and J by 5 bases; unmatched bases: 10. The CDR3 bases are TGTGCCAGCAGCTTACAAGGCGGGGGGATCTGGGAGACCCAGTACTTC. Protein sequence: CASSLQGGGIWETQYF.

The rearrangement joins TRBV12-3 or TRBV12-4 to TRBJ2-5; D gene ambiguous. V was shortened by 0 bases and J by 7 bases, with 9 bases between the two germline ends. The CDR3 runs 13 residues. CDR3 bases: TGTGCCAGCAGTTTAGCGGGTTGGGGGACCCAGTACTTC. It is translated as CASSLAGWGTQYF.

This clonotype has a count of ten or more. The V call is TRBV5-4, the J call TRBJ2-7, with TRBD2 matching over 10 bases. With 0 bases clipped from V and 2 bases from J, the junction kept 8 bases outside the gene matches. The CDR3 spans 17 residues. Germline V CDR1 and CDR2: SGHNT, YYREEE (reference sequence). The CDR3 reads CASSLVRLAGVPYEQYF. The CDR3, as DNA: TGTGCCAGCAGCTTGGTGAGGCTAGCGGGAGTCCCCTACGAGCAGTACTTC. Full variable domain (rest looked up from reference TRBV5-4 and TRBJ2-7): ETGVTQSPTHLIKTRGQQVTLRCSSQSGHNTVSWYQQALGQGPQFIFQYYREEENGRGNFPPRFSGLQFPNYSSELNVNALELDDSALYLCASSLVRLAGVPYEQYFGPGTRLTVT.

This clonotype was found a few times. The chain joins TRBV28 to TRBJ1-2; D not certain. CDR3 size: 12 residues. CDR1 and CDR2 from the germline V gene are MDHEN and SYDVKM. The V end lost 2 bases, the J end lost 4 bases, and 5 bases lay between the germline ends. The CDR3: CASSLQTYGYTF. The CDR3 coding sequence is TGTGCCAGCAGTTTACAGACCTATGGCTACACCTTC.

This clonotype was detected many times. The CDR3 region has the DNA TGTGCCAGCAGTCTGGGACAGGTTTTCGGTCAGCCCCAGCATTTT. Its protein is CASSLGQVFGQPQHF. The chain carries TRBV12-3 or TRBV12-4 and TRBJ1-5, with 8 bases matching TRBD1. This CDR3 region has 15 residues. V dropped 5 bases and J dropped 6; count of bases not matched to a gene: 9.

This clonotype showed up many times. The gene calls are TRBV7-2 and TRBJ2-5, with 13 bases matching TRBD2. The CDR3 is 17 amino acids. The ends lost 4 bases at V and 4 bases at J; junction bases unmatched: 9. In germline, CDR1 is SGHTA, CDR2 FQGNSA. The DNA of the CDR3 is TGTGCCAGCAGCTCCCACCGGACTAGCGGGAGACGAGAGACCCAGTACTTC. This translates into CASSSHRTSGRRETQYF.

The rearrangement uses TRBV6-6 and TRBJ1-6; D gene uncertain. Trimming removed 0 bases from V and 5 bases from J, with 8 bases in between. The CDR3 totals 15 residues. Germline assignment: CDR1 MNHNY and CDR2 SVGAGI (reference sequence). The DNA of the CDR3 is TGTGCCAGCAGTTACTCGGGCGGGAATAATTCACCCCTCCACTTT. Protein product: CASSYSGGNNSPLHF.

This CDR3 is CASSIQPGQSYIEAFF. CDR3 bases: TGTGCCAGCTCAATACAACCGGGACAAAGTTATATTGAGGCTTTCTTT. The V gene is TRBV18, the J gene TRBJ1-1; D might be TRBD1 (6 bases). The CDR3 has 16 amino acids. CDR1 is KGHSH and CDR2 is LQKENI in the germline V gene. Trimming pared 5 bases from V and 11 bases from J, leaving 27 bases between.

This clonotype appeared a few times. The rearrangement uses TRBV4-1 and TRBJ1-2; unclear D gene. V lost 5 bases and J lost 8, with 15 bases in between. Germline CDR1 is MGHRA and CDR2 is YSYEKL. CDR3 length: 13 amino acids. CDR3 amino acids: CASSVRDLGGYTF. CDR3 nucleotides: TGCGCCAGCAGCGTAAGGGATTTGGGGGGCTACACCTTC.

This clonotype was found many times. The chain joins TRBV7-2 to TRBJ2-7; weak D call: TRBD2 (6 bases). CDR3 length: 15 residues. V lost 3 bases and J lost 2, with 14 bases in between. CDR1 is SGHTA, CDR2 FQGNSA, per germline. The CDR3 DNA reads as TGTGCCAGCAGCTTGGGAGGTCCGGTCCCCTACGAGCAGTACTTC. It codes for CASSLGGPVPYEQYF.

This clonotype appeared a few times. V is TRBV7-6 and J is TRBJ1-4; D not resolved. V lost 1 base to trimming and J lost 6 bases, with 15 bases between them. The CDR3 contains 16 residues. CDR1 and CDR2 from the germline V gene are SGHVS and FNYEAQ. Here the CDR3 reads CASSLESLSLYEKLFF. Written as DNA, the CDR3 is TGTGCCAGCAGCTTAGAATCCCTAAGCCTTTATGAAAAACTGTTTTTT.

This clonotype was detected only a few times. The chain links TRBV9 to TRBJ1-2; D is possibly TRBD1 (5 bases). Germline CDR1 reads SGDLS; CDR2 reads YYNGEE. The germline V and J ends were trimmed by 3 bases and 4 bases, with 13 bases remaining between them. The CDR3 contains 14 residues. CDR3 protein: CASSGTGGGYGYTF. The CDR3 DNA follows: TGTGCCAGCAGCGGGACCGGGGGAGGCTATGGCTACACCTTC.

This clonotype occurred many times. The V gene is TRBV7-3, the J gene TRBJ2-3; D gene unclear. The CDR3 is 14 residues long. V gave up 0 bases and J gave up 2 bases, with 6 bases separating them. Germline CDR1 SGHTA, CDR2 FQGTGA. For the CDR3, the DNA is TGTGCCAGCAGCTTAACGGACCCCACAGATACGCAGTATTTT. It encodes CASSLTDPTDTQYF.